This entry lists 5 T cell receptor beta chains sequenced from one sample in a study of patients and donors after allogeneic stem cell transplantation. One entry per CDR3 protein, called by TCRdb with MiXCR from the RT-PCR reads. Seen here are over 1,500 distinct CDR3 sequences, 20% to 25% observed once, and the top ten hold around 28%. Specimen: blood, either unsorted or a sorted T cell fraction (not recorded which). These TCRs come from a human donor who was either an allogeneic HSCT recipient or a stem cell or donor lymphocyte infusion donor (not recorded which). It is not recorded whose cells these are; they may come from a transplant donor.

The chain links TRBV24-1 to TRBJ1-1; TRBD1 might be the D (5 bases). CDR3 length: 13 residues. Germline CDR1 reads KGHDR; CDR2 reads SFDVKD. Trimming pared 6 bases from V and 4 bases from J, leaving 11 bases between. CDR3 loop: CATSLSGTTEAFF. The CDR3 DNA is TGTGCCACCAGTTTGTCGGGGACCACTGAAGCTTTCTTT.

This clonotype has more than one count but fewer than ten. The DNA for the CDR3 is TGTGCCACCCACCACAGGGTAGATGGTCAGCCCCAGCATTTT. This translates into CATHHRVDGQPQHF. This chain links TRBV10-3 with TRBJ1-5; the D gene is possibly TRBD1 (6 bases). V gave up 10 bases and J gave up 6 bases, with 19 bases separating them. CDR1 and CDR2 (germline): ENHRY, SYGVKD. The CDR3 runs 14 residues.

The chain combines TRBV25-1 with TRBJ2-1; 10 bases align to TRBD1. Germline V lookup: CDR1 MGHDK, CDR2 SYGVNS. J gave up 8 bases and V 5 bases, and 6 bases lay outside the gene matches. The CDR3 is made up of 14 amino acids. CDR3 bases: TGTGCCAGCAGTCGACAGGGGGCAAGGTATGAGCAGTTCTTC. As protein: CASSRQGARYEQFF.

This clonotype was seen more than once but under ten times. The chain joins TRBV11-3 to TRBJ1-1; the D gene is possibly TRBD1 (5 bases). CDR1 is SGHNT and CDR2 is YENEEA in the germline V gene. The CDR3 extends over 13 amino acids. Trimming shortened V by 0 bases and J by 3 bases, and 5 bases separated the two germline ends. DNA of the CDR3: TGTGCCAGCAGCTTAGAGGGGCACACTGAAGCTTTCTTT. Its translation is CASSLEGHTEAFF.

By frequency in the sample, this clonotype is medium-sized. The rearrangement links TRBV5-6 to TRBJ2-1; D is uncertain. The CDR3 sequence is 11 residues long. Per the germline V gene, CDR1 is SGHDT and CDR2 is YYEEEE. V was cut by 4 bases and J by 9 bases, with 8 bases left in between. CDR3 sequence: CASSMSIEQFF. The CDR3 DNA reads TGTGCCAGCAGCATGTCCATTGAGCAGTTCTTC.